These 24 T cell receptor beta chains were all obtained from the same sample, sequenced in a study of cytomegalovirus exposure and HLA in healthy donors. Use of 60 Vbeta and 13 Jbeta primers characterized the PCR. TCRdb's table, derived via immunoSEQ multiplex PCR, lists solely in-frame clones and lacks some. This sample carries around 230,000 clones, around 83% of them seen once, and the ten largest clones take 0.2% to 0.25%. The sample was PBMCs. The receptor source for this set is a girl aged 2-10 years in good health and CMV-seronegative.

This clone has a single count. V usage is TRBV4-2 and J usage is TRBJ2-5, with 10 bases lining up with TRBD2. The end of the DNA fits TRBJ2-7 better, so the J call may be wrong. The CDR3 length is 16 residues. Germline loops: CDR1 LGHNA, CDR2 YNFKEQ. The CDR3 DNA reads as TGTGCCAGCAGCCAAGATATTAGCGGGGGGCAATACGAGCAGTACTTC. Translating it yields CASSQDISGGQYEQYF.

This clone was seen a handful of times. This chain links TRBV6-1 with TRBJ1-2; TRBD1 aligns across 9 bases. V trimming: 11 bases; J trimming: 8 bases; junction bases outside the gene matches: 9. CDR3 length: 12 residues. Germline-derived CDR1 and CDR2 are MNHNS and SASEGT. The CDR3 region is CAGITGGSGYTF. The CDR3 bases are TGTGCCGGGATAACAGGGGGCAGCGGCTACACCTTC.

The CDR3 region has the DNA TGTGCCAGCAGGCGGACAGTAAATCAGCCCCAGCATTTT. Its protein is CASRRTVNQPQHF. The rearrangement uses TRBV5-8 and TRBJ1-5, with D possibly TRBD1 on 6 matching bases. The V end lost 5 bases, the J end lost 4 bases, and 10 bases lay between the germline ends. Per the germline V gene, CDR1 is SGHTS and CDR2 is YDEGEE. This CDR3 has 13 amino acids.

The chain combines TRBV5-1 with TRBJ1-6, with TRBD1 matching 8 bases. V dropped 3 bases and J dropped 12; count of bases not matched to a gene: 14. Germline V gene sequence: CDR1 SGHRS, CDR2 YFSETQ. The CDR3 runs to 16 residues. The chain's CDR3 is CASSSGTGPKSRPLHF. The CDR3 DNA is TGCGCCAGCAGCTCGGGGACAGGCCCAAAGTCAAGACCCCTCCACTTT.

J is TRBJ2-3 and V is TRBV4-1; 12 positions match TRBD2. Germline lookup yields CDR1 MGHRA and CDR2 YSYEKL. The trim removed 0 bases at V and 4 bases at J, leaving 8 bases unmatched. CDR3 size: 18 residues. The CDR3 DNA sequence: TGCGCCAGCAGCCAAGAGACCCCCGGACTAGCGGGACCAGATACGCAGTATTTT. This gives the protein CASSQETPGLAGPDTQYF.

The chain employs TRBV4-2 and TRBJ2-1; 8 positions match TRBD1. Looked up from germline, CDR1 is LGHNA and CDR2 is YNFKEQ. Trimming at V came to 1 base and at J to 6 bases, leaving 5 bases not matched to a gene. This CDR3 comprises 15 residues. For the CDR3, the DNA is TGTGCCAGCAGCCAAGTACCCAGGGGGCCCAATGAGCAGTTCTTC. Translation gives CASSQVPRGPNEQFF.

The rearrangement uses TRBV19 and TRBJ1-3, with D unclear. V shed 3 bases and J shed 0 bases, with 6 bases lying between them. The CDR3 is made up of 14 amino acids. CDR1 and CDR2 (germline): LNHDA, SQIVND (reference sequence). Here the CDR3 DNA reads TGTGCCAGTAGTATCAGGTCCTCTGGAAACACCATATATTTT. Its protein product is CASSIRSSGNTIYF.

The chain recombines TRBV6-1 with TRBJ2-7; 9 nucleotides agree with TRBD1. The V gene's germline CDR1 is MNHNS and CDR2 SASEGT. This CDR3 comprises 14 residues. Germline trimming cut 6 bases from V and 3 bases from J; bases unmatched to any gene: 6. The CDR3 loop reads CASSITGGSYEQYF. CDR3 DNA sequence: TGTGCCAGCAGCATCACAGGGGGCAGCTACGAGCAGTACTTC.

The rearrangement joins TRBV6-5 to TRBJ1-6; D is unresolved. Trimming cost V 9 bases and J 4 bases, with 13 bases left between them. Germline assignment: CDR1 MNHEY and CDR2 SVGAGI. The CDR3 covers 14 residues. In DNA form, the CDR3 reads TGTGCCAGTCACGGAGGGATTTATAATTCACCCCTCCACTTT. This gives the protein CASHGGIYNSPLHF.

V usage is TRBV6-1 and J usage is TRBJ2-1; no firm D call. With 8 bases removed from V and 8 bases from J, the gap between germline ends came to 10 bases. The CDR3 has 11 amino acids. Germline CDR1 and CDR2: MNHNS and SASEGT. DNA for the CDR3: TGTGCCAGCGGTAGATACCATGAGCAGTTCTTC. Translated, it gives CASGRYHEQFF.

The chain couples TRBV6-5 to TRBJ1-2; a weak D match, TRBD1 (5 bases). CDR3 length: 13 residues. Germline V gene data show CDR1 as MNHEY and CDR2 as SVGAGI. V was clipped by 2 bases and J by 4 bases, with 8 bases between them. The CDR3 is CASSYRQSYGYTF. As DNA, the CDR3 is TGTGCCAGCAGTTACCGACAGAGCTATGGCTACACCTTC.

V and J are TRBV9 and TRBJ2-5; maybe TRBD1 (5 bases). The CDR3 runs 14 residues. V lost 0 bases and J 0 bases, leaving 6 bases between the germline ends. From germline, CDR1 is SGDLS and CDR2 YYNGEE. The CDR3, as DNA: TGTGCCAGCAGCGTAGCAGGGTACCAAGAGACCCAGTACTTC. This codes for CASSVAGYQETQYF.

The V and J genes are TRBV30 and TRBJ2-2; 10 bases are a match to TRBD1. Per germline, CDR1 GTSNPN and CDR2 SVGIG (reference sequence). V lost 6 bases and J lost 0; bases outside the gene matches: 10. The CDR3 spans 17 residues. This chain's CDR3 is CACPRDRGNANTGELFF. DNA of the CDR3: TGTGCCTGCCCCCGGGACAGGGGCAACGCGAACACCGGGGAGCTGTTTTTT. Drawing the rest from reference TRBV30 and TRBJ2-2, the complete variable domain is SQTIHQWPATLVQPVGSPLSLECTVEGTSNPNLYWYRQAAGRGLQLLFYSVGIGQISSEVPQNLSASRPQDRQFILSSKKLLLSDSGFYLCACPRDRGNANTGELFFGEGSRLTVL.

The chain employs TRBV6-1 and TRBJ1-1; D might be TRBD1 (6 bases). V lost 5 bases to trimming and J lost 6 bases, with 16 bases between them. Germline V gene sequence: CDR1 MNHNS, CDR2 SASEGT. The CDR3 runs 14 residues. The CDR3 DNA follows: TGTGCCAGCAGTACAGGGTTCGGATACCCTGAAGCTTTCTTT. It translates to CASSTGFGYPEAFF.

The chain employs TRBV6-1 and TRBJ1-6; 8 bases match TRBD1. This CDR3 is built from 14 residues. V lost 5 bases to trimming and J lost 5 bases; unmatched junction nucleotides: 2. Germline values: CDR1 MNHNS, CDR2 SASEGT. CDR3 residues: CASSRTGNNSPLHF. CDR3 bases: TGTGCCAGCAGTCGGACAGGGAATAATTCACCCCTCCACTTT.

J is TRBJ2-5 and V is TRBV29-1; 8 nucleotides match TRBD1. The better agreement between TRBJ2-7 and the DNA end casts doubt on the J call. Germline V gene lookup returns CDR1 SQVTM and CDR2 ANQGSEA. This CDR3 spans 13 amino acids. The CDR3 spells CSVHDRGGYEQYF. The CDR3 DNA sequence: TGCAGCGTTCACGACAGGGGAGGATACGAGCAGTACTTC.

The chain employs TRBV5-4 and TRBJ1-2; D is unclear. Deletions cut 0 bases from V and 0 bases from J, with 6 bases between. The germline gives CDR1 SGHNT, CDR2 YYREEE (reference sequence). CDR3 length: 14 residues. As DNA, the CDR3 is TGTGCCAGCAGCTTGGACAGAACTAACTATGGCTACACCTTC. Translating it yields CASSLDRTNYGYTF.

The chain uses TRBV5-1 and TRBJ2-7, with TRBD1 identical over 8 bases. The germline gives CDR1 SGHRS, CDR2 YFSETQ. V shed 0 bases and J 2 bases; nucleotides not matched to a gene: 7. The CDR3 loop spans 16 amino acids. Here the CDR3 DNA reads TGCGCCAGCAGCTTGGGACCTGGACAGGGTGCCTACGAGCAGTACTTC. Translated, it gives CASSLGPGQGAYEQYF.

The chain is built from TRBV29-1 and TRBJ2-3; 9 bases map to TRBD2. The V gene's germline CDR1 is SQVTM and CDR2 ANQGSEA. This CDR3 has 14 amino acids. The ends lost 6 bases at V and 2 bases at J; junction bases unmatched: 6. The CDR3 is CSVTLAGPTDTQYF. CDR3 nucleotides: TGCAGCGTGACGCTAGCGGGGCCCACAGATACGCAGTATTTT.

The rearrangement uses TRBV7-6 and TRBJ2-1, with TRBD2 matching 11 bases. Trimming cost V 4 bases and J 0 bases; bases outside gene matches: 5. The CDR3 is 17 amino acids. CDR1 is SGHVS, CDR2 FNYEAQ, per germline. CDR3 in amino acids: CASSSLAGGSSYNEQFF. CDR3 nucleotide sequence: TGTGCCAGCAGCTCCTTAGCGGGAGGGAGCTCCTACAATGAGCAGTTCTTC.

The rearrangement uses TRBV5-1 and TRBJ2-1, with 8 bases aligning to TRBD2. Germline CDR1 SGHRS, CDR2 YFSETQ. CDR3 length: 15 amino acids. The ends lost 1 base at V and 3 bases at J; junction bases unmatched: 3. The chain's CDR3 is CASSLRGGDYNEQFF. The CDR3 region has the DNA TGCGCCAGCAGCTTGCGGGGGGGGGACTACAATGAGCAGTTCTTC.

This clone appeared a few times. For the CDR3, the DNA is TGTGCCAGTAGTAGAATCAGGGGTTTCACAGATACGCAGTATTTT. Protein sequence: CASSRIRGFTDTQYF. The chain has TRBV19 and TRBJ2-3; D may be TRBD1 (6 bases). V was cut by 4 bases and J by 2 bases, with 13 bases left in between. There are 15 residues in the CDR3. The germline V gene has CDR1 LNHDA and CDR2 SQIVND (reference sequence). The complete variable domain, with remaining parts taken from reference TRBV19 and TRBJ2-3, reads DGGITQSPKYLFRKEGQNVTLSCEQNLNHDAMYWYRQDPGQGLRLIYYSQIVNDFQKGDIAEGYSVSREKKESFPLTVTSAQKNPTAFYLCASSRIRGFTDTQYFGPGTRLTVL.

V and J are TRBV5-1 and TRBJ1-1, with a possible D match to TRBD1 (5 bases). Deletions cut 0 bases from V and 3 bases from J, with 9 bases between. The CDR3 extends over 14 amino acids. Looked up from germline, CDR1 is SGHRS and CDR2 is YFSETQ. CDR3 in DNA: TGCGCCAGCAGCTTGGCCGGGGGGGACACTGAAGCTTTCTTT. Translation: CASSLAGGDTEAFF.

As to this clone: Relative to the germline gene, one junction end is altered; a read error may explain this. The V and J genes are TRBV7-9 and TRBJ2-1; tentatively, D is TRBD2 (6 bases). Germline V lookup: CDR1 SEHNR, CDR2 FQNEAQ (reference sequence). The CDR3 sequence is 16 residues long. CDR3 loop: CSSSIPLGTHYNEQFF. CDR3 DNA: TGTTCCAGCAGCATACCCCTCGGGACTCACTACAATGAGCAGTTCTTC.